This TCR beta chain was identified during a study of tumor-infiltrating lymphocytes in primary liver carcinoma. Study-wide results and caveats: Top clones occupying all five tumor regions numbered only about 7-24%.

The germline V gene has CDR1 MNHEY and CDR2 SVGEGT. The CDR3 is made up of 16 amino acids. V trimming: 7 bases; J trimming: 4 bases; junction bases outside the gene matches: 13. Priming with a constant-region primer yielded TCR beta cDNA from 450 to 550 ng total RNA. Researchers made the TCR beta libraries by running three nested multiplex PCR rounds with slightly modified ARM-PCR. TRBV1-TRBV30 forward primers paired with a C-beta reverse primer were used in the first two PCR rounds, which ran roughly 10 cycles each. TCRdb ran MiXCR on the multiplex PCR reads and lists one entry per CDR3 protein. The table records some 190,000 distinct CDR3 sequences, roughly 80% of them present only once. As concerns this clonotype: Its target is unknown.

The 20-30 mg bulk tissue piece was not sorted before simultaneous RNA and DNA extraction. Each of the tumor samples contained in excess of 75% viable tumor cells. Sequenced: tumor tissue from primary liver carcinoma. This clonotype was sampled from a man aged 35 to 55 with primary liver carcinoma and hepatitis B virus infection. The chain uses TRBV6-2 or TRBV6-3 and TRBJ2-1, with 7 bases identical to TRBD2. The CDR3 nucleotides are TGTGCCAGCATCCACGGAGGGGAGGGGTCTTACAATGAGCAGTTCTTC. This encodes CASIHGGEGSYNEQFF.